Presented here are 15 T cell receptor beta chains from one specimen sequenced in a study of blood T cell repertoires in COVID-19. Profiled with immunoSEQ multiplex PCR; TCRdb holds only in-frame clones, not every one. The sample includes about 17,000 clones, roughly 78% of them seen just once. Sequences were obtained from peripheral blood. The origin of the receptors is a man in his 60s with active or convalescent COVID-19.

Turning to this clone: Other DNA sequences in this sample translate to the same CDR3. The J gene is TRBJ2-3, the V gene TRBV11-2; unclear D gene. V was trimmed by 1 base and J by 3 bases, leaving 8 bases between them. The CDR3 loop spans 14 amino acids. Germline CDR1 SGHAT, CDR2 FQNNGV. CDR3 bases: TGTGCCAGCAGCTTAGGTTCGGGTACAGATACGCAGTATTTT. This gives the protein CASSLGSGTDTQYF.

The J gene is TRBJ1-2, the V gene TRBV13, with 8 bases aligning to TRBD1. Per the germline V gene, CDR1 is PRHDT and CDR2 is FYEKMQ (reference sequence). J lost 3 bases, V lost 5 bases, and 2 bases had no gene match. This CDR3 has 13 amino acids. The CDR3: CASSPDRDYGYTF. CDR3 sequence (DNA): TGTGCCAGCAGCCCGGACAGGGACTATGGCTACACCTTC.

The chain recombines TRBV6-5 with TRBJ1-2; 10 bases are a match to TRBD1. With 4 bases clipped from V and 8 bases from J, the junction kept 4 bases outside the gene matches. This CDR3 has 13 residues. Germline V lookup: CDR1 MNHEY, CDR2 SVGAGI. As DNA, the CDR3 is TGTGCCAGCAGTTTCGGACAGGGGGAAGGCTACACCTTC. This sequence encodes CASSFGQGEGYTF.

The chain recombines TRBV30 with TRBJ1-3; 9 bases map to TRBD1. Per the germline V gene, CDR1 is GTSNPN and CDR2 is SVGIG (reference sequence). The V gene end was trimmed by 3 bases and the J gene end by 6 bases; junction bases not matched to a gene: 6. The CDR3 has 14 residues. Here the CDR3 reads CAWRDRGFVNTIYF. CDR3 sequence (DNA): TGTGCCTGGAGGGACAGGGGTTTCGTAAACACCATATATTTT.

The chain is built from TRBV28 and TRBJ2-2, with 12 bases identical to TRBD2. Per the germline V gene, CDR1 is MDHEN and CDR2 is SYDVKM. The V segment lost 3 bases and the J segment 7 bases; nucleotides outside the gene matches: 9. This CDR3 comprises 17 residues. The chain's CDR3 is CASSFGASGGAGGELFF. For the CDR3, the DNA is TGTGCCAGCAGTTTTGGTGCTAGCGGGGGGGCTGGCGGGGAGCTGTTTTTT.

This clone was seen once. The rearrangement joins TRBV18 to TRBJ2-5; 8 bases fit TRBD1. This CDR3 is built from 14 residues. V lost 6 bases, J lost 3 bases, and 6 bases stayed unmatched. CDR1 is KGHSH and CDR2 is LQKENI in the germline V gene. The CDR3 protein is CASSSTGVEETQYF. As DNA, the CDR3 is TGTGCCAGCTCGTCGACAGGGGTCGAAGAGACCCAGTACTTC.

The CDR3 is CSVVAGPGDTQYF. Written as DNA, the CDR3 is TGCAGCGTGGTAGCGGGGCCGGGAGATACGCAGTATTTT. The chain is built from TRBV29-1 and TRBJ2-3; TRBD2 agrees at 8 bases. This CDR3 region has 13 residues. J lost 5 bases, V lost 6 bases, and 7 bases had no gene match. The V gene's germline CDR1 is SQVTM and CDR2 ANQGSEA.

The chain has TRBV9 and TRBJ2-3, with a weak D call TRBD1 (5 bases). Trimming took 4 bases from V and 1 from J, leaving 10 bases between them. Germline V gene data show CDR1 as SGDLS and CDR2 as YYNGEE. The CDR3 spans 14 residues. CDR3 DNA: TGTGCCAGCAGCCCGCGACAGCGCACAGATACGCAGTATTTT. Translation: CASSPRQRTDTQYF.

The chain links TRBV5-1 to TRBJ2-7, with D perhaps TRBD2 (5 bases). The ends were cut back, 0 bases at V and 7 bases at J, with 17 bases in the middle. Per germline, CDR1 SGHRS and CDR2 YFSETQ. The CDR3 totals 15 residues. The CDR3 DNA is TGCGCCAGCAGCTTGGCAGCGGTGGGCGTGGGGGAGCAGTACTTC. Translation gives CASSLAAVGVGEQYF.

There are a few counts of this clone. The chain is built from TRBV11-3 and TRBJ2-5; 13 positions match TRBD2. J was trimmed by 6 bases and V by 6 bases; bases with no gene match: 7. Germline lookup yields CDR1 SGHNT and CDR2 YENEEA. CDR3 length: 15 amino acids. CDR3: CASRDGLAGVKTQYF. CDR3 sequence (DNA): TGTGCCAGCAGGGATGGACTAGCGGGGGTAAAGACCCAGTACTTC.

This clone was observed a few times. This chain joins TRBV24-1 and TRBJ2-1, with 13 bases aligning to TRBD2. Germline V gene lookup returns CDR1 KGHDR and CDR2 SFDVKD. J gave up 10 bases and V 10 bases, and 9 bases lay outside the gene matches. This CDR3 contains 14 residues. The CDR3 protein is CATGGLAGAGEQFF. CDR3 nucleotide sequence: TGTGCCACGGGAGGACTAGCGGGAGCCGGGGAGCAGTTCTTC.

The gene calls are TRBV18 and TRBJ1-5; the D is unclear. Looked up from germline, CDR1 is KGHSH and CDR2 is LQKENI. With 8 bases removed from V and 1 base from J, the gap between germline ends came to 6 bases. The CDR3 runs to 12 residues. Written as DNA, the CDR3 is TGTGCCAGCCAAGAGAGCAATCAGCCCCAGCATTTT. It specifies CASQESNQPQHF.

This clone was counted a few times. The genes are TRBV7-7 and TRBJ2-3; 7 bases map to TRBD1. The CDR3 is 15 residues long. V was pared by 5 bases and J by 2 bases, with 7 bases of the junction left unmatched. The V gene's germline CDR1 is SSHAT and CDR2 FNYEAQ (reference sequence). The CDR3 sequence is CASSPTGVPTDTQYF. The CDR3, as DNA: TGTGCCAGCAGCCCCACAGGGGTACCCACAGATACGCAGTATTTT.

The V and J genes are TRBV10-1 and TRBJ2-3; 9 nucleotides line up with TRBD1. The V gene's germline CDR1 is WNHNN and CDR2 SYGVQD (reference sequence). The V segment lost 4 bases and the J segment 5 bases; nucleotides outside the gene matches: 7. The CDR3 runs to 15 residues. DNA for the CDR3: TGCGCCAGCAGTGCCGGGAACAGGGGGCAAGATACGCAGTATTTT. It yields the protein CASSAGNRGQDTQYF.

This rearrangement joins TRBV30 to TRBJ1-2; 9 bases are shared with TRBD1. This CDR3 has 15 amino acids. Germline-derived CDR1 and CDR2 are GTSNPN and SVGIG (reference sequence). Trimming cost V 4 bases and J 8 bases; bases outside gene matches: 14. In DNA, the CDR3 is TGTGCCTGGAAAAATCGGGACAGGGACAGCGGAGGCTACACCTTC. The encoded protein is CAWKNRDRDSGGYTF. Filled out from reference TRBV30 and TRBJ1-2, the complete variable domain reads SQTIHQWPATLVQPVGSPLSLECTVEGTSNPNLYWYRQAAGRGLQLLFYSVGIGQISSEVPQNLSASRPQDRQFILSSKKLLLSDSGFYLCAWKNRDRDSGGYTFGSGTRLTVV.